One and the same sample provided the 11 T cell receptor beta chains below, sequenced in a study of early T cells in non-severe SARS-CoV-2 infection. In TCRdb, the 5' RACE reads were re-called with MiXCR into one record per CDR3 protein. This repertoire shows some 91,000 distinct CDR3 sequences, about 12% found once; its top ten account for 2% to 2.5%. Sequenced input: whole blood. All receptors come from an adult who was a healthcare worker with PCR-confirmed SARS-CoV-2 infection or an uninfected control (not recorded which).

This clonotype was recorded many times. This chain joins TRBV21-1 and TRBJ2-7. TRBV21-1 is a known pseudogene. There are 15 residues in the CDR3. This chain's CDR3 is CASSKWVPASYEQYF. CDR3 DNA: TGTGCCAGCAGCAAATGGGTTCCTGCCTCCTACGAGCAGTACTTC.

Only a few counts were recorded for this clonotype. This rearrangement joins TRBV25-1 to TRBJ2-7; 8 bases are shared with TRBD1. The CDR3 extends over 15 amino acids. Germline loops: CDR1 MGHDK, CDR2 SYGVNS. J lost 4 bases, V lost 4 bases, and 9 bases had no gene match. This CDR3 reads CASSVAGTGAYEQYF. CDR3 nucleotides: TGTGCCAGCAGTGTCGCCGGGACAGGAGCTTACGAGCAGTACTTC.

This clonotype came up many times. The chain joins TRBV4-1 to TRBJ1-4, with D tentatively TRBD1 (6 bases). This CDR3 contains 12 residues. From germline, CDR1 is MGHRA and CDR2 YSYEKL. Between the trimmed V and J ends, which lost 8 bases and 10 bases, there was a span of 14 bases. DNA for the CDR3: TGCGCCAGCCGGGGGGCAGACGGAAAACTGTTTTTT. Protein sequence: CASRGADGKLFF.

This clonotype was seen ten or more times. The chain employs TRBV20-1 and TRBJ1-6, with D uncertain. This CDR3 comprises 16 residues. CDR1 and CDR2 (germline): DFQATT, SNEGSKA (reference sequence). V dropped 3 bases and J dropped 0 bases, with 12 bases sitting between them. This CDR3 is CSARGERSSYNSPLHF. DNA for the CDR3: TGCAGTGCTAGGGGAGAGAGGAGCTCCTATAATTCACCCCTCCACTTT.

The J gene is TRBJ2-7, the V gene TRBV27; TRBD2 aligns across 9 bases. Germline lookup yields CDR1 MNHEY and CDR2 SMNVEV (reference sequence). This CDR3 comprises 13 residues. V was clipped by 5 bases and J by 5 bases; unmatched bases: 4. The CDR3 is CASSGGLANEQYF. The CDR3 DNA sequence: TGTGCCAGCAGTGGGGGACTAGCAAACGAGCAGTACTTC.

This clonotype was detected a few times. The chain couples TRBV14 to TRBJ1-6, with unresolved D. V lost 2 bases and J 5 bases, leaving 10 bases between the germline ends. Germline CDR1 SGHDN, CDR2 FVKESK. The CDR3 length is 15 residues. The CDR3 nucleotides are TGTGCCAGCAGCCAATTTTCGGGCCATAATTCACCCCTCCACTTT. As protein: CASSQFSGHNSPLHF. Full variable domain (remainder filled in from reference TRBV14 and TRBJ1-6): EAGVTQFPSHSVIEKGQTVTLRCDPISGHDNLYWYRRVMGKEIKFLLHFVKESKQDESGMPNNRFLAERTGGTYSTLKVQPAELEDSGVYFCASSQFSGHNSPLHFGNGTRLTVT.

The chain couples TRBV29-1 to TRBJ2-5, with D uncertain. The CDR3 loop spans 11 amino acids. Per germline, CDR1 SQVTM and CDR2 ANQGSEA. With 0 bases removed from V and 4 bases from J, the gap between germline ends came to 3 bases. The CDR3 reads CSVEDRETQYF. The CDR3 region has the DNA TGCAGCGTTGAAGATCGAGAGACCCAGTACTTC.

This clonotype has only a few counts. The CDR3 protein is CASSLRFEQYF. In nucleotides, the CDR3 is TGTGCCAGCAGTTTGAGGTTCGAGCAGTACTTC. This chain joins TRBV28 and TRBJ2-7, with unresolved D. CDR1 is MDHEN and CDR2 is SYDVKM in the germline V gene. This CDR3 region has 11 residues. The V gene lost 3 bases and the J gene lost 6 bases, with 6 bases spanning the gap.

This clonotype was seen only a few times. The J gene is TRBJ2-1, the V gene TRBV7-2; the match to TRBD2 covers 13 bases. V was clipped by 3 bases and J by 10 bases; unmatched bases: 6. This CDR3 contains 15 residues. CDR1 is SGHTA and CDR2 is FQGNSA in the germline V gene. CDR3 sequence reads: CASSLTSGGRAEQFF. The DNA of the CDR3 is TGTGCCAGCAGCTTGACTAGCGGGGGGCGGGCGGAGCAGTTCTTC.

The gene calls are TRBV20-1 and TRBJ2-5; 10 bases are a match to TRBD2. J gave up 2 bases and V 5 bases, and 2 bases lay outside the gene matches. The CDR3 length is 13 residues. CDR1 and CDR2 from the germline V gene are DFQATT and SNEGSKA (reference sequence). The CDR3 DNA is TGCAGTGCTCCAGCGGGGGGGCAAGAGACCCAGTACTTC. It specifies CSAPAGGQETQYF.

The chain recombines TRBV5-1 with TRBJ2-7; unclear D gene. Deletions cut 0 bases from V and 6 bases from J, with 16 bases between. The germline CDR1 and CDR2 sequences are SGHRS and YFSETQ. CDR3 length: 15 amino acids. This chain's CDR3 is CASSLESPAAREQYF. DNA of the CDR3: TGCGCCAGCAGCTTGGAAAGCCCGGCGGCCCGCGAGCAGTACTTC. The full variable domain, completed using reference TRBV5-1 and TRBJ2-7, is KAGVTQTPRYLIKTRGQQVTLSCSPISGHRSVSWYQQTPGQGLQFLFEYFSETQRNKGNFPGRFSGRQFSNSRSEMNVSTLELGDSALYLCASSLESPAAREQYFGPGTRLTVT.